Sequencing of this T cell receptor beta chain was carried out in a study of T-cell memory formation after mild COVID-19. Notes on the study in general: Clones contracting day 15 to 85 were balanced CD4/CD8; later expanders leaned CD4+. There was no confirmation that second-wave clones peaking on day 37 were SARS-CoV-2 specific. There were some responding clones in pre-infection memory, which suggested that cross-reactive memory had joined.

This CDR3 region has 15 residues. V was trimmed by 5 bases and J by 7 bases, leaving 18 bases between them. Germline values: CDR1 SEHNR, CDR2 FQNEAQ (reference sequence). This clonotype was seen a handful of times. What it binds is not known. Employing constant-segment primers, 5'RACE generated TCR alpha and TCR beta cDNA libraries bearing sample barcodes and UMIs. Each CDR3 protein is one row after TCRdb ran MiXCR on the 5' RACE reads. Found here are some 410,000 distinct CDR3 sequences, around a quarter of them singletons; the top ten hold less than 15%. This clonotype originated in an adult woman who had mild COVID-19 (a few samples of this study predate the infection). Cell type and time point are not known. J is TRBJ2-4 and V is TRBV7-9, with a weak D call TRBD1 (6 bases). The sequenced sample consisted of PBMCs or a T cell subset sorted from them (not recorded which). The CDR3 protein is CASSRPKRDINIQYF. CDR3 sequence (DNA): TGTGCCAGCAGCCGGCCGAAAAGGGACATTAACATTCAGTACTTC.